This T cell receptor beta chain was sequenced in a study of CD8+CD57+ T cells in acquired aplastic anemia. About the study: DNA per sorted CD4+ or CD8+ sample ranged about 0.17 to 27.4 ug, averaging around 3.1 ug.

Study results and limitations: Around 29 CD8+ CDR3 sequences were shared between patients and controls. CD8+ Simpson's diversity showed no significant patient-control difference.

CDR1 is SGDLS, CDR2 YYNGEE, per germline. This CDR3 contains 15 residues. V shed 0 bases, J shed 4 bases, and the junction held 7 bases outside the gene matches. This clonotype showed up many times. Its antigen is unknown. Genomic DNA provided the template from which TCR beta VDJ and CDR3 profiles were obtained. MiXCR was run by TCRdb on the reads, yielding one entry per CDR3 protein. The sample consists of around 140,000 distinct CDR3 sequences, approximately 41% of them appearing once. The rearrangement uses TRBV9 and TRBJ2-7, with TRBD1 identical over 7 bases. This TCR derives from a human donor in good health, serving as a control. The sample was sorted CD4+, CD8+, or CD8+CD57+ T cells (not recorded which) from PBMCs. The CDR3 is CASSVGTGHEYEQYF. The CDR3, as DNA: TGTGCCAGCAGCGTAGGGACAGGCCATGAGTACGAGCAGTACTTC.